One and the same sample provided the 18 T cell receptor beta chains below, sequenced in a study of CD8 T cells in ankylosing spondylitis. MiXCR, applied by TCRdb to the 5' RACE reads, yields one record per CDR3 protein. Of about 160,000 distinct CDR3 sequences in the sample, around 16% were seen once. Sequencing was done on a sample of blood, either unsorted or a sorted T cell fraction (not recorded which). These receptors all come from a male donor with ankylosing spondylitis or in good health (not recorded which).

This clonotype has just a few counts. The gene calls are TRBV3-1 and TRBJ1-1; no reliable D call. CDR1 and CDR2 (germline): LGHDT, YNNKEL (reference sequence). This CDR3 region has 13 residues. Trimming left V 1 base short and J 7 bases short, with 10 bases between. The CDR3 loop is CASSQGVGGEAFF. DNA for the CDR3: TGTGCCAGCAGCCAAGGGGTGGGCGGTGAAGCTTTCTTT. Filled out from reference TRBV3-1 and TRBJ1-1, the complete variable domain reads DTAVSQTPKYLVTQMGNDKSIKCEQNLGHDTMYWYKQDSKKFLKIMFSYNNKELIINETVPNRFSPKSPDKAHLNLHINSLELGDSAVYFCASSQGVGGEAFFGQGTRLTVV.

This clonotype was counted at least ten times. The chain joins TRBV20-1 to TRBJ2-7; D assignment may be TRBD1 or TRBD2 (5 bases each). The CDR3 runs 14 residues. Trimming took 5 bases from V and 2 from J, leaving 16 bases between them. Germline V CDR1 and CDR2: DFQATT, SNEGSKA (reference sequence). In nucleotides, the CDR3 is TGCAGTGCTGGTGACGTTAGGGACCCCTACGAGCAGTACTTC. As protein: CSAGDVRDPYEQYF.

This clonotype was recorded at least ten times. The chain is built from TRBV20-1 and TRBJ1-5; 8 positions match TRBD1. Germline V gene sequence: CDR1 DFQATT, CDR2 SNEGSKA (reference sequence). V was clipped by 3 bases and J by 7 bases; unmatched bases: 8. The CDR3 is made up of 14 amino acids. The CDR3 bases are TGCAGTGCTAGTGCAGGGGGCGCCGGGCAGCCCCAGCATTTT. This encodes CSASAGGAGQPQHF.

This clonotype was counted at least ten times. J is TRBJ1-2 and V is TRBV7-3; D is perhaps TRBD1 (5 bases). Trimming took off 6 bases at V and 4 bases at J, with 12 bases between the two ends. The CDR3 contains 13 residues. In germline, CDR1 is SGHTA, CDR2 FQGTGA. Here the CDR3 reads CASSLGQGYGYTF. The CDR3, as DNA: TGTGCCAGCAGTTTAGGGCAGGGCTATGGCTACACCTTC.

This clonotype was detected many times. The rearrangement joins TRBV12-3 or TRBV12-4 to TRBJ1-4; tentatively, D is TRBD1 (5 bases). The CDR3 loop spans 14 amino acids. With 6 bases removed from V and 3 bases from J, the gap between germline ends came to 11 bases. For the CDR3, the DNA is TGTGCCAGCAGGCGAGGGGAATCTAATGAAAAACTGTTTTTT. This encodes CASRRGESNEKLFF.

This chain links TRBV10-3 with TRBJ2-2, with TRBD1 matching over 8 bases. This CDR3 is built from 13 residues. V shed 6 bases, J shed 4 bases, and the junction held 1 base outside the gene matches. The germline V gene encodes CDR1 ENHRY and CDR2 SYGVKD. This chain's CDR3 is CAISDRGTGELFF. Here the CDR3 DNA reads TGTGCCATCAGCGACAGGGGCACCGGGGAGCTGTTTTTT.

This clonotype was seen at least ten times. The CDR3: CASSLALAALNQETQYF. The DNA of the CDR3 is TGCGCCAGCAGCTTGGCTCTGGCAGCGCTTAATCAAGAGACCCAGTACTTC. The gene calls are TRBV5-1 and TRBJ2-5; D gene uncertain. V gave up 0 bases and J gave up 2 bases, with 17 bases separating them. The V gene's germline CDR1 is SGHRS and CDR2 YFSETQ. The length of the CDR3 is 17 residues. Drawing the rest from reference TRBV5-1 and TRBJ2-5, the complete variable domain is KAGVTQTPRYLIKTRGQQVTLSCSPISGHRSVSWYQQTPGQGLQFLFEYFSETQRNKGNFPGRFSGRQFSNSRSEMNVSTLELGDSALYLCASSLALAALNQETQYFGPGTRLLVL.

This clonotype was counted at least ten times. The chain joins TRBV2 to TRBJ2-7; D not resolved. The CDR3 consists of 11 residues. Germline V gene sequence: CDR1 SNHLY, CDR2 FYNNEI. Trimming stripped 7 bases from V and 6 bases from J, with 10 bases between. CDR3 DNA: TGTGCCAGCAAAACCCCCTTCGAGCAGTACTTC. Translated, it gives CASKTPFEQYF.

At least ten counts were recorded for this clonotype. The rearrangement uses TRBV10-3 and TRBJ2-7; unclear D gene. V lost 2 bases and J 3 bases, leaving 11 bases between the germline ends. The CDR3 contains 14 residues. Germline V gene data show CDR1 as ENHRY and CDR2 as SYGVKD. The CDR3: CAISEALLNYEQYF. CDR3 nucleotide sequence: TGTGCCATCAGTGAGGCCCTTCTGAACTACGAGCAGTACTTC.

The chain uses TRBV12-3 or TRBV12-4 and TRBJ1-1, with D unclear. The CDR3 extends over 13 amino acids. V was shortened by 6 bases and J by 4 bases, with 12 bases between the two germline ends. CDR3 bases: TGTGCCAGCAGCTCCCCACCAGGCACTGAAGCTTTCTTT. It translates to CASSSPPGTEAFF.

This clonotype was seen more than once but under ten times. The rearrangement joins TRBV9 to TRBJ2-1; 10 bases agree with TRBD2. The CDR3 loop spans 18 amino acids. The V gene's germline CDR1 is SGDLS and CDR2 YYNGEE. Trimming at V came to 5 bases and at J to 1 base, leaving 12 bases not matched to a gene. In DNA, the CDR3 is TGTGCCAGCAGTGGGGGGGCTAGCGGGAGTGGGTCCTACAATGAGCAGTTCTTC. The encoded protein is CASSGGASGSGSYNEQFF. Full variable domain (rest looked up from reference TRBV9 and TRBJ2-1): DSGVTQTPKHLITATGQRVTLRCSPRSGDLSVYWYQQSLDQGLQFLIQYYNGEERAKGNILERFSAQQFPDLHSELNLSSLELGDSALYFCASSGGASGSGSYNEQFFGPGTRLTVL.

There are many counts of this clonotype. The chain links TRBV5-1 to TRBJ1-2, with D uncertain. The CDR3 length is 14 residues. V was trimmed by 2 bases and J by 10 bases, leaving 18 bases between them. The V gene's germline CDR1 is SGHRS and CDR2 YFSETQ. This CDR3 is CASSLSPARDDYTF. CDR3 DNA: TGCGCCAGCAGCTTATCTCCAGCCCGGGATGACTACACCTTC. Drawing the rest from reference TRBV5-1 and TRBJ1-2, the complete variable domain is KAGVTQTPRYLIKTRGQQVTLSCSPISGHRSVSWYQQTPGQGLQFLFEYFSETQRNKGNFPGRFSGRQFSNSRSEMNVSTLELGDSALYLCASSLSPARDDYTFGSGTRLTVV.

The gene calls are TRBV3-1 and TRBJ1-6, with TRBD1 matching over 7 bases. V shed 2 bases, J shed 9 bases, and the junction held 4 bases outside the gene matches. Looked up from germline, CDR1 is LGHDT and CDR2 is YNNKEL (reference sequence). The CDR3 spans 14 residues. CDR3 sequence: CASSQQRQGSPLHF. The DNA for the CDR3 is TGTGCCAGCAGCCAACAAAGACAGGGTTCACCCCTCCACTTT.

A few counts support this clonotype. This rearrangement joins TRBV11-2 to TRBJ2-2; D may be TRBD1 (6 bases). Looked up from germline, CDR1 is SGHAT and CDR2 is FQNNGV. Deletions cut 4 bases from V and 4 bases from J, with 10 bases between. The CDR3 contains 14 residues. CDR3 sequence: CASSSGTITGELFF. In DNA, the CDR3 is TGTGCCAGCAGCTCCGGGACAATCACCGGGGAGCTGTTTTTT.

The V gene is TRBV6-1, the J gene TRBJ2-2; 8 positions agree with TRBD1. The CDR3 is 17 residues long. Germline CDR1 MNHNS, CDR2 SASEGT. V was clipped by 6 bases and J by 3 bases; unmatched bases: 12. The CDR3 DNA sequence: TGTGCCAGCAGCCTATCCTGGACAGGGTACGACACCGGGGAGCTGTTTTTT. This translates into CASSLSWTGYDTGELFF.

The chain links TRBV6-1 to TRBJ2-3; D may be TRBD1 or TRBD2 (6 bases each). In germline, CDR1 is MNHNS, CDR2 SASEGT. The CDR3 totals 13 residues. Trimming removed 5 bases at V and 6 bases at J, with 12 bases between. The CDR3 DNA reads TGTGCCAGCAGTCTTAGGGGGGCCGATACGCAGTATTTT. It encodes CASSLRGADTQYF.

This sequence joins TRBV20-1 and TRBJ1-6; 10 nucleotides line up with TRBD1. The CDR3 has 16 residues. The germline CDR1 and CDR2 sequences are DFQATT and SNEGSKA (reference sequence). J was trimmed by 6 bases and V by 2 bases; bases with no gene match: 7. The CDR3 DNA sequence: TGCAGTGCTAGATCCGGGGACAGGGGCCGTAATTCACCCCTCCACTTT. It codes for CSARSGDRGRNSPLHF.

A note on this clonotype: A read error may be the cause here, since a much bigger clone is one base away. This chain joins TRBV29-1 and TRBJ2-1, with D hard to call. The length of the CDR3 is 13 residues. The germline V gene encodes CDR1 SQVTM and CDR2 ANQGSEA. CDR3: CNVYWARSGWQFF. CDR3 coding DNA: TGCAACGTTTATTGGGCCAGGAGTGGGTGGCAGTTCTTC.